Here is one T cell receptor beta chain with its context. The junction departs from germline at one end; a sequencing error may be responsible. This CDR3 region has 12 residues. Germline assignment: CDR1 MGHRA and CDR2 YSYEKL. Data came from immunoSEQ multiplex PCR; TCRdb stores just in-frame clones and leaves some out. The sample carries tens of thousands of clones, about 93% recorded once. This entry comes from a study of T cell changes during pregnancy in multiple sclerosis. This chain links TRBV4-1 with TRBJ1-1; a weak D match, TRBD1 (6 bases). This clonotype was sampled from a female donor with multiple sclerosis, enrolled in a pregnancy study. Sequenced material: CD4+ T cells from peripheral blood mononuclear cells, taken in the second trimester of pregnancy. The CDR3 sequence: CASSHWLSGALF. The CDR3 DNA is TGCGCCAGCAGCCATTGGCTGTCAGGGGCTCTCTTT.